These 13 T cell receptor beta chains came from one sample sequenced in a study of cytomegalovirus exposure and HLA in healthy donors. The PCR ran on 60 Vbeta and 13 Jbeta primers. Repertoires were generated with immunoSEQ multiplex PCR, while TCRdb's copy carries only in-frame clones and drops some. The profile covers about 160,000 clones, with roughly 78% appearing a single time and roughly 7.1% taken by the ten largest. Sequencing used PBMCs. These receptors were obtained from a man in his forties or fifties in good health and CMV-seropositive.

The chain combines TRBV19 with TRBJ2-5; D is unclear. Germline assignment: CDR1 LNHDA and CDR2 SQIVND (reference sequence). Trimming removed 1 base from V and 2 bases from J, with 8 bases in between. The CDR3 is made up of 14 amino acids. In DNA form, the CDR3 reads TGTGCCAGTAGTATAGGGCACCCTCAAGAGACCCAGTACTTC. Its translation is CASSIGHPQETQYF.

This clone came up a few times. The J gene is TRBJ2-1, the V gene TRBV7-3; 16 nucleotides agree with TRBD2. The CDR3 is 18 residues long. Germline V gene data show CDR1 as SGHTA and CDR2 as FQGTGA. The V segment lost 5 bases and the J segment 7 bases; nucleotides outside the gene matches: 11. The CDR3 loop reads CASSPLGLAGGKRNEQFF. The CDR3 region has the DNA TGTGCCAGCAGCCCCCTGGGACTAGCGGGGGGGAAACGGAATGAGCAGTTCTTC.

The gene calls are TRBV5-1 and TRBJ2-7; 8 bases map to TRBD1. CDR3 length: 16 amino acids. CDR1 and CDR2 from the germline V gene are SGHRS and YFSETQ. Unmatched junction bases numbered 11, after V lost 3 bases and J lost 3 bases. CDR3 loop: CASSSDRTGLGYEQYF. In nucleotides, the CDR3 is TGCGCCAGCAGCTCCGATCGGACAGGGTTGGGCTACGAGCAGTACTTC. The full variable domain, its missing parts supplied by reference TRBV5-1 and TRBJ2-7, is KAGVTQTPRYLIKTRGQQVTLSCSPISGHRSVSWYQQTPGQGLQFLFEYFSETQRNKGNFPGRFSGRQFSNSRSEMNVSTLELGDSALYLCASSSDRTGLGYEQYFGPGTRLTVT.

The CDR3 here is CASSPLVQGSGSSGANVLTF. The CDR3 nucleotides read TGCGCCAGCAGCCCCCTTGTACAGGGGTCGGGGTCTTCTGGGGCCAACGTCCTGACTTTC. The chain is built from TRBV4-3 and TRBJ2-6, with 7 bases lining up with TRBD1. V shed 4 bases, J shed 1 base, and the junction held 16 bases outside the gene matches. This CDR3 is 20 amino acids long. The V gene's germline CDR1 is LGHNA and CDR2 YSLEER.

This clone was picked up a small number of times. The CDR3 DNA is TGCAGCGCGAAGGGGGATGGCTACACCTTC. Amino acid sequence: CSAKGDGYTF. This chain joins TRBV29-1 and TRBJ1-2, with a tentative D call TRBD1 (6 bases). The germline V gene encodes CDR1 SQVTM and CDR2 ANQGSEA. The CDR3 is made up of 10 amino acids. Trimming shortened V by 7 bases and J by 6 bases, and 9 bases separated the two germline ends.

The chain employs TRBV18 and TRBJ1-5; D gene unclear. V lost 4 bases and J lost 1, with 5 bases in between. Germline loops: CDR1 KGHSH, CDR2 LQKENI. CDR3 length: 13 residues. This CDR3 is CASSLQSNQPQHF. The CDR3 nucleotides read TGTGCCAGCTCACTACAAAGCAATCAGCCCCAGCATTTT.

In this sample, this clone turned up a few times. The chain couples TRBV30 to TRBJ2-7; tentatively, D is TRBD1 (5 bases). CDR1 is GTSNPN, CDR2 SVGIG, per germline (reference sequence). CDR3 length: 13 amino acids. Between the trimmed V and J ends, which lost 0 bases and 4 bases, there was a span of 10 bases. Here the CDR3 reads CAWSVRQGYEQYF. In DNA form, the CDR3 reads TGTGCCTGGAGTGTACGTCAGGGTTACGAGCAGTACTTC. Variable domain in full (rest from reference TRBV30 and TRBJ2-7): SQTIHQWPATLVQPVGSPLSLECTVEGTSNPNLYWYRQAAGRGLQLLFYSVGIGQISSEVPQNLSASRPQDRQFILSSKKLLLSDSGFYLCAWSVRQGYEQYFGPGTRLTVT.

The chain couples TRBV5-6 to TRBJ2-1, with a possible D match to TRBD2 (6 bases). The CDR3 extends over 16 amino acids. From germline, CDR1 is SGHDT and CDR2 YYEEEE. Trimming left V 1 base short and J 9 bases short, with 20 bases between. The CDR3 nucleotides are TGTGCCAGCAGCTTGTCGGGGGTTGTTCTTATCGGTGAGCAGTTCTTC. As protein: CASSLSGVVLIGEQFF.

The chain links TRBV27 to TRBJ2-1; 9 bases are shared with TRBD2. J lost 8 bases, V lost 2 bases, and 7 bases had no gene match. Germline values: CDR1 MNHEY, CDR2 SMNVEV (reference sequence). The CDR3 sequence is 15 residues long. DNA for the CDR3: TGTGCCAGCAGTTTAAGGACTAGCGAGCCCCATGAGCAGTTCTTC. It codes for CASSLRTSEPHEQFF.

This chain connects TRBV29-1 to TRBJ1-2; 9 bases are shared with TRBD1. V trimming: 7 bases; J trimming: 8 bases; junction bases outside the gene matches: 8. The CDR3 is 12 residues long. The V gene's germline CDR1 is SQVTM and CDR2 ANQGSEA. CDR3 loop: CSAGGQGGGYTF. The CDR3 coding sequence is TGCAGCGCCGGGGGACAGGGCGGCGGCTACACCTTC.

The chain employs TRBV7-9 and TRBJ1-1, with 7 bases that match TRBD1. There are 14 residues in the CDR3. Trimming cost V 4 bases and J 3 bases; bases outside gene matches: 5. CDR1 is SEHNR, CDR2 FQNEAQ, per germline (reference sequence). The CDR3 DNA reads as TGTGCCAGCAGCTCCCAGGGGGGCGACACTGAAGCTTTCTTT. This codes for CASSSQGGDTEAFF.

The chain carries TRBV19 and TRBJ1-2, with 9 bases lining up with TRBD1. Germline-derived CDR1 and CDR2 are LNHDA and SQIVND (reference sequence). There are 15 residues in the CDR3. The V and J ends lost 4 bases and 10 bases, in that order; junction bases with no gene match: 13. Here the CDR3 DNA reads TGTGCCAGTAGTAGGGACAGGGACGTTCCAGGGGACTACACCTTC. Its protein product is CASSRDRDVPGDYTF.

This chain joins TRBV6-5 and TRBJ2-3; 7 bases line up with TRBD2. Germline CDR1 is MNHEY and CDR2 is SVGAGI. This CDR3 comprises 15 residues. J was trimmed by 1 base and V by 0 bases; bases with no gene match: 1. The DNA for the CDR3 is TGTGCCAGCAGTTACTCTCGGGGGGGCACAGATACGCAGTATTTT. Its translation: CASSYSRGGTDTQYF.